The subject of this entry is one TCR beta chain. Its antigen is not yet known. Base qualities are not provided; no much larger clone lies one nucleotide away. The entry originates in a study of blood T cell repertoires in COVID-19 (dated by TCRdb to the early 2020s). For the wider study: The collaborator samples originated in the United States, Italy and Spain and spanned the acute and convalescent phases of COVID-19. The repertoires were released in a freely available public database intended as a resource for research on the immune response to SARS-CoV-2. The samples were drawn from two sources: the first 160 participants of the ongoing ImmuneRACE study, and 950 to 1,500 subjects contributed by 6 global collaborators. The prospective study material was composed of cDNA or gDNA derived from T cells, B-cell-depleted T cells, or PBMCs. Deeply sampled blood TCRbeta repertoires from subjects exposed to, actively infected with, or recovered from COVID-19 were included in the dataset. Sample metadata almost always included a de-identified subject ID, COVID-19 status, age in years and sex. Where HLA class I and class II types were available, the types were taken from metadata supplied by the sample provider, not from assay-based typing. The paper's findings and limits, for the study overall: Clinical and demographic metadata were provided uncurated, with the amount varying by source and participant.

At one collaborating source in Seattle, patients were enrolled during active infection and were followed longitudinally through the course of disease. The collaborating institutions used their own protocols to collect whole blood in K2EDTA tubes. For TCRbeta analysis, collaborators shipped samples in one of three forms: frozen whole blood, isolated PBMCs, or DNA extracted from either of those sample types. According to the germline V gene (reference sequence), CDR1 reads MNHNY and CDR2 reads SVGAGI. The germline ends are 9 bases apart after V is trimmed by 6 bases and J by 5 bases. Including cysteine and phenylalanine, the CDR3 has 12 amino acids. The DNA shown is the 36-base CDR3, in frame from base 1. TCRbeta CDR3 regions were amplified from genomic DNA by means of the immunoSEQ Assay, a bias-controlled multiplex PCR. Regarding the original processing steps: Within the assay, amplification of reference gene primers was used to estimate how many nucleated cells each sample contained. Sequence reads were collapsed and filtered to measure the absolute abundance of every unique TCRbeta CDR3 rearrangement. For each sample, productive Simpson clonality was calculated by taking the square root of Simpson's diversity index across productive rearrangements. What TCRdb holds here is the immuneACCESS table cut down to in-frame rearrangements. Part of the clones is not present; checked against another copy, under half of the missing clones reflect an unresolved V gene, and the others are unexplained. The V and J calls and clone size come from that table; D and trimming were worked out from the DNA. In all, the sample holds approximately 500,000 clones, and 75% to 90% of those were seen once. Clones ranked in the top ten supply about 0.91% of the sample.

Sequencing was carried out using peripheral blood. The V and J segments used are TRBV6-6 and TRBJ2-3; the D gene cannot be resolved reliably. This receptor was taken from a man younger than 30 with COVID-19, enrolled during active disease. CDR3 loop: CASSFSGDTQYF. The bases read TGTGCCAGCAGCTTTTCCGGAGATACGCAGTATTTT.